Below, one T cell receptor beta chain is given with its context. Study processing details: Nucleated cell number was recorded as an estimate derived from reference gene primer amplification. Sequencing used immunoSEQ multiplex PCR; TCRdb keeps in-frame clones, though not all of them. The V and J calls and clone size come from that table; D and trimming were worked out from the DNA. The sample records 55,000 to 65,000 clones, around nine tenths being singletons. V was pared by 5 bases and J by 5 bases, with 12 bases of the junction left unmatched. CDR3 size: 16 residues. The V gene's germline CDR1 is MNHGY and CDR2 SAAAGT. This sample is part of a study of blood T cell repertoires in COVID-19. Study at large: Acute and convalescent COVID-19 specimens originated in the United States, Italy and Spain. PBMCs, B-cell-depleted T cells, or T cells provided the cDNA or gDNA that made up the material.

The rearrangement uses TRBV6-8 and TRBJ2-1; 7 bases align to TRBD1. This TCR derives from a woman in her sixties or seventies with active COVID-19. What was sequenced was peripheral blood. The CDR3 region is CASSPRQGLSHNEQFF. CDR3 bases: TGTGCCAGCAGTCCCCGACAGGGTTTGTCTCACAATGAGCAGTTCTTC.